This T cell receptor beta chain was identified during a study of T-cell memory formation after mild COVID-19 (dated by TCRdb to about 2021). About the full investigation: TCR sequence clusters from the two donors were found to be largely donor specific. Longitudinal TCRalpha and TCRbeta repertoire sequencing tracked T-cell clones expanding and contracting after mild COVID-19 in two donors. Two young, previously healthy adult volunteers made up the cohort, one male and one female. The paper as a whole reports these results and caveats: The study included only a couple of mild cases, and larger cohorts that include severe cases with pre-infection samples were judged to be necessary. Contracting CD4+ clones were located mainly in the CM and EM memory subsets, whereas CD8+ clones were found to be enriched in EMRA. The second-wave clones that peaked on day 37 were not confirmed to be SARS-CoV-2 specific. Clones contracting from day 15 to 85 had balanced CD4/CD8 phenotypes, while a second wave expanding from day 15 to 37 was biased towards CD4+. The detection of some responding clones in pre-infection memory suggests that pre-existing cross-reactive memory T cells joined the SARS-CoV-2 response.

Data came from an Illumina NovaSeq 6000. cDNA libraries for TCRalpha and TCRbeta were prepared by 5'RACE using constant-segment primers, with sample barcodes and unique molecular identifiers added. RNA was extracted from every sample with Trizol reagent. Library amplification was performed in two PCR steps, and a second sample barcode and Illumina TruSeq adapters were introduced in the second step. Libraries were sequenced on an Illumina NovaSeq with 2 x 150 bp paired-end reads. The study's processing was this. Reads were demultiplexed and collapsed into UMI-guided consensus sequences with migec v1.2.7. Using mixcr v2.1.11, the UMI consensuses were aligned to TRA and TRB V and J templates and assembled into clonotypes. Expanded or contracted clonotypes were those called significant by both edgeR and NoisET, with noise models trained on biological replicates. edgeR calls used a false discovery rate-adjusted p below 0.01 and a log2 fold-change threshold of 1. As an exploratory analysis of dynamics, max-normalized trajectories of the 1000 most abundant clonotypes were examined by PCA with hierarchical clustering. Separately sequenced CD4+ and CD8+ repertoires were used to assign a CD4 or CD8 phenotype to each responding clone. The public reads were run again by TCRdb, first through fastp at Q25 and then through MiXCR, and only productive beta chains were kept. All rows with the same CDR3 protein become a single entry with the most common DNA and genes. These V and J calls originate from TCRdb's pipeline instead of the authors' own analysis. A total of 220,000 or so distinct CDR3 sequences appear in this sample, more than 8% of them only once. Of the sample, around 3.4% is held by the ten largest clones.

Ficoll-Paque density gradient centrifugation was the method used to isolate PBMCs. Regarding this clonotype: The specificity of this receptor is unknown. Within one base of it there is no much larger clone, and no base qualities were kept.

From a lookup of the germline V gene (reference sequence), CDR1 and CDR2 are DFQATT and SNEGSKA. The CDR3 holds 12 amino acids from the cysteine to the phenylalanine. The DNA shown is the 36-base CDR3, in frame from base 1. V was cut back by 3 bases and J by 10 bases, leaving a gap of 10 bases between them. The rearranged chain carries TRBV20-1 and TRBJ1-6; TRBD1 is perhaps the D gene, given 6 matching bases. This clonotype was obtained from a young man who had mild COVID-19 (a few samples of this study predate the infection). The sample titles of this study are shuffled in the database, so cell type and time point are left out; the donor was told from shared clones. The specimen sequenced was PBMCs or a T cell subset sorted from them (not recorded which). The CDR3 in this case is CSASRGDSPLHF. Here is the DNA: TGCAGTGCTAGCAGGGGAGACTCACCCCTCCACTTT.